What follows describes a single TCR beta chain. Its antigen remains unknown. This record comes from a study of OX40 agonist ivuxolimab in advanced cancers. The method was immunoSEQ multiplex PCR; TCRdb's version includes in-frame clones alone and lacks a portion of them. The table lists under 25,000 clones, about 79% of them singletons. Study-wide findings and caveats: CD4+ and CD8+ T cells in blood underwent clonal expansion by week 6 at 0.1 to 3.0 mg/kg.

The trim removed 0 bases at V and 5 bases at J, leaving 11 bases unmatched. The CDR3 spans 18 residues. Germline lookup yields CDR1 MNHEY and CDR2 SMNVEV (reference sequence). The chain is built from TRBV27 and TRBJ2-1, with 9 bases that match TRBD1. The sample consisted of CD4+ or CD8+ T cells sorted from blood, taken in a trial of the OX40 agonist ivuxolimab. The TCR originated in an adult with an advanced solid tumor such as melanoma, head and neck, liver or kidney cancer. The CDR3 here is CASSLSTGGLAADNEQFF. The CDR3 DNA reads TGTGCCAGCAGTTTATCGACAGGGGGGCTAGCGGCCGACAATGAGCAGTTCTTC.